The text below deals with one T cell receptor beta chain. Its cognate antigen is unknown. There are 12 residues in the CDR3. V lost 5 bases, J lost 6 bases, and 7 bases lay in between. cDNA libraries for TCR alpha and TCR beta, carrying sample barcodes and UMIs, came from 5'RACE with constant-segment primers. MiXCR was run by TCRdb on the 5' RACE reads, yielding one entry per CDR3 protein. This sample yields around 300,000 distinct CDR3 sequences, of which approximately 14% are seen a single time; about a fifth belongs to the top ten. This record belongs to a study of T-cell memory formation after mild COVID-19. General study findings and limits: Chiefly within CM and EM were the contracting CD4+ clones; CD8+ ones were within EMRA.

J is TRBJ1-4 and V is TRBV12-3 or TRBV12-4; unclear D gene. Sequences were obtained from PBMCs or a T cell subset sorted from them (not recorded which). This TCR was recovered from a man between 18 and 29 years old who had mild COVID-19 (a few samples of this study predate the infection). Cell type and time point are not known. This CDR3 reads CASSHGYEKLFF. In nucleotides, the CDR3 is TGTGCCAGCAGTCATGGCTATGAAAAACTGTTTTTT.